Listed below are T cell receptor beta chains from one sample, sequenced in a study of PD-1 blockade in classical Hodgkin lymphoma. Clones were read by immunoSEQ multiplex PCR, and TCRdb kept only the in-frame ones, dropping some. Of some 20,000 clones listed, 75% to 90% are singletons. Sequencing was performed on CD8+ T cells from blood, taken before the fourth cycle of nivolumab. Receptors originate from a human donor with classical Hodgkin lymphoma. Both conserved end residues are part of each CDR3. D genes are given only for firm matches. Some rows have no size entry. The others give once, few or many, or a class for an expanded clone.

v_call: TRBV7-6; clone_size: .; j_call: TRBJ2-5; d_call: .; cdr3_length: 13; cdr3_nt: TGTGCCAGCAGCAAAGGACTGGATGAGACCCAGTACTTC; cdr3_aa: CASSKGLDETQYF
v_call: TRBV4-1; clone_size: .; j_call: TRBJ2-1; d_call: .; cdr3_length: 16; cdr3_nt: TGCGCCAGCAGCCAATCGACCCGGAGCTCCTACAATGAGCAGTTCTTC; cdr3_aa: CASSQSTRSSYNEQFF
v_call: TRBV7-6; clone_size: .; j_call: TRBJ1-1; d_call: .; cdr3_length: 12; cdr3_nt: TGTGCCAGCAGCTCGGACGGACTATTAGCTTTCTTT; cdr3_aa: CASSSDGLLAFF
v_call: TRBV29-1; clone_size: .; j_call: TRBJ1-5; d_call: .; cdr3_length: 13; cdr3_nt: TGCAGTAACCGGCATTATAGCAATCAGCCCCAGCATTTT; cdr3_aa: CSNRHYSNQPQHF
v_call: TRBV30; clone_size: .; j_call: TRBJ2-1; d_call: TRBD1; cdr3_length: 15; cdr3_nt: TGTGCCTGGAGTGGGGACAGGGGGCAAATTAATGAGCAGTTCTTC; cdr3_aa: CAWSGDRGQINEQFF
v_call: TRBV11-2; clone_size: .; j_call: TRBJ1-2; d_call: TRBD1; cdr3_length: 15; cdr3_nt: TGTGCCAGCAGCCAGGGGGCGGGCAGGGGAGATGGCTACACCTTC; cdr3_aa: CASSQGAGRGDGYTF
v_call: TRBV7-9; clone_size: .; j_call: TRBJ1-4; d_call: .; cdr3_length: 13; cdr3_nt: TGTGCCAGCAGCTTGGCATCAGGGGAATGGCTGTTTTTT; cdr3_aa: CASSLASGEWLFF
v_call: TRBV27; clone_size: once; j_call: TRBJ2-7; d_call: .; cdr3_length: 14; cdr3_nt: TGTGCCAGCAGTCTCGGTCCCCTGGGCTTCGAGCAGTACTTC; cdr3_aa: CASSLGPLGFEQYF
v_call: TRBV21-1; clone_size: .; j_call: TRBJ2-5; d_call: .; cdr3_length: 14; cdr3_nt: TGTGCCAGCAGCAAGGTCACGAGAGAAGAGACCCAGTACTTC; cdr3_aa: CASSKVTREETQYF
v_call: TRBV27; clone_size: .; j_call: TRBJ2-3; d_call: TRBD1; cdr3_length: 17; cdr3_nt: TGTGCCAGCAGTTTTCTATTAGGGCAGGGGGCTACGGATACGCAGTATTTT; cdr3_aa: CASSFLLGQGATDTQYF
v_call: TRBV13; clone_size: .; j_call: TRBJ2-1; d_call: .; cdr3_length: 12; cdr3_nt: TGTGCCAGCAGCCCCGGTCGAAATGAGCAGTTCTTC; cdr3_aa: CASSPGRNEQFF
v_call: TRBV27; clone_size: .; j_call: TRBJ1-6; d_call: .; cdr3_length: 14; cdr3_nt: TGTGCCAGCAGTTTCGGGGGGCTGGGGTCACCCCTCCACTTT; cdr3_aa: CASSFGGLGSPLHF
v_call: TRBV15; clone_size: .; j_call: TRBJ2-1; d_call: .; cdr3_length: 11; cdr3_nt: TGTGCCACCGGCGCCTACAATGAGCAGTTCTTC; cdr3_aa: CATGAYNEQFF
v_call: TRBV4-3; clone_size: .; j_call: TRBJ1-1; d_call: .; cdr3_length: 14; cdr3_nt: TGCGCCAGCAGCCAAGATGGATATGGCACTGAAGCTTTCTTT; cdr3_aa: CASSQDGYGTEAFF
v_call: TRBV7-2; clone_size: .; j_call: TRBJ2-7; d_call: .; cdr3_length: 13; cdr3_nt: TGTGCCAGCAGCTCGCACCTGGCCTACGAGCAGTACTTC; cdr3_aa: CASSSHLAYEQYF
v_call: TRBV19; clone_size: .; j_call: TRBJ2-7; d_call: TRBD2; cdr3_length: 14; cdr3_nt: TGTGCCAGTAACCCTAGCGGGGGATCCTACGAGCAGTACTTC; cdr3_aa: CASNPSGGSYEQYF
v_call: TRBV7-9; clone_size: few; j_call: TRBJ1-2; d_call: .; cdr3_length: 15; cdr3_nt: TGTGCCAGCAGCCAGAAATCAGGGCACCGCTATGGCTACACCTTC; cdr3_aa: CASSQKSGHRYGYTF
v_call: TRBV11-2; clone_size: .; j_call: TRBJ2-7; d_call: .; cdr3_length: 17; cdr3_nt: TGTGCCAGCAGCTTAGATCCGGGGGGCTTGGGCTCCTACGAGCAGTACTTC; cdr3_aa: CASSLDPGGLGSYEQYF
v_call: TRBV5-6; clone_size: .; j_call: TRBJ2-7; d_call: .; cdr3_length: 14; cdr3_nt: TGTGCCAGCAGCACGGGGACCCGACTCTACGAGCAGTACTTC; cdr3_aa: CASSTGTRLYEQYF
v_call: TRBV30; clone_size: .; j_call: TRBJ2-3; d_call: .; cdr3_length: 12; cdr3_nt: TGTGCCTGGAGTGTACATGCAGATACGCAGTATTTT; cdr3_aa: CAWSVHADTQYF
v_call: TRBV5-5; clone_size: few; j_call: TRBJ1-5; d_call: .; cdr3_length: 15; cdr3_nt: TGTGCCAGCAGTTCGGGGCAGAGAAGCAATCAGCCCCAGCATTTT; cdr3_aa: CASSSGQRSNQPQHF
v_call: TRBV9; clone_size: few; j_call: TRBJ2-2; d_call: .; cdr3_length: 15; cdr3_nt: TGTGCCAGCAGCGTAGGCAGGGGGAACACCGGGGAGCTGTTTTTT; cdr3_aa: CASSVGRGNTGELFF
v_call: TRBV2; clone_size: few; j_call: TRBJ2-7; d_call: TRBD1; cdr3_length: 14; cdr3_nt: TGTGCCAGCAGTTTGGGACAGGGGGGCTACGAGCAGTACTTC; cdr3_aa: CASSLGQGGYEQYF
v_call: TRBV28; clone_size: .; j_call: TRBJ2-7; d_call: .; cdr3_length: 15; cdr3_nt: TGTGCCAGCAGTTTATTAAGGACAACAATCTACGAGCAGTACTTC; cdr3_aa: CASSLLRTTIYEQYF
v_call: TRBV7-2; clone_size: .; j_call: TRBJ1-2; d_call: .; cdr3_length: 13; cdr3_nt: TGTGCCAGCAGCTTAGTAGGAGCCTATGGCTACACCTTC; cdr3_aa: CASSLVGAYGYTF
v_call: TRBV28; clone_size: .; j_call: TRBJ1-6; d_call: TRBD1; cdr3_length: 15; cdr3_nt: TGTGCCAGCCCCCCACCCGGACAGGGATATTCACCCCTCCACTTT; cdr3_aa: CASPPPGQGYSPLHF
v_call: TRBV7-9; clone_size: .; j_call: TRBJ2-2; d_call: .; cdr3_length: 15; cdr3_nt: TGTGCCAGCAGCCCCCAAGGGGGGGACACCGGGGAGCTGTTTTTT; cdr3_aa: CASSPQGGDTGELFF
v_call: TRBV6-5; clone_size: once; j_call: TRBJ2-7; d_call: .; cdr3_length: 15; cdr3_nt: TGTGCCAGCAGTGCTTCGGACACCAGCTCCTACGAGCAGTACTTC; cdr3_aa: CASSASDTSSYEQYF
v_call: TRBV13; clone_size: .; j_call: TRBJ2-5; d_call: .; cdr3_length: 13; cdr3_nt: TGTGCCAGCAGCCCGAGGGGTCAAGAGACCCAGTACTTC; cdr3_aa: CASSPRGQETQYF
v_call: TRBV4-3; clone_size: .; j_call: TRBJ1-3; d_call: TRBD1; cdr3_length: 16; cdr3_nt: TGCGCCAGCAGCCAAACCCCCGGACAGGTTGGAAACACCATATATTTT; cdr3_aa: CASSQTPGQVGNTIYF
v_call: TRBV4-2; clone_size: .; j_call: TRBJ2-7; d_call: TRBD1; cdr3_length: 15; cdr3_nt: TGTGCCAGCAGCCAACGGGACAGTCTCTCCTACGAGCAGTACTTC; cdr3_aa: CASSQRDSLSYEQYF
v_call: TRBV20-1; clone_size: .; j_call: TRBJ2-2; d_call: .; cdr3_length: 11; cdr3_nt: TGCAGTGCGAGATTCATCGGGGAGCTGTTTTTT; cdr3_aa: CSARFIGELFF
v_call: TRBV11-3; clone_size: .; j_call: TRBJ2-3; d_call: .; cdr3_length: 13; cdr3_nt: TGTGCCAGCAGCTATCGTGGGGGCGATACGCAGTATTTT; cdr3_aa: CASSYRGGDTQYF
v_call: TRBV27; clone_size: .; j_call: TRBJ2-7; d_call: .; cdr3_length: 13; cdr3_nt: TGTGCCAGCAGTTTATCGTGGGCCTACGAGCAGTACTTC; cdr3_aa: CASSLSWAYEQYF
v_call: TRBV7-3; clone_size: .; j_call: TRBJ1-1; d_call: .; cdr3_length: 13; cdr3_nt: TGTGCCAGCAGCTGGGGACAGAACACTGAAGCTTTCTTT; cdr3_aa: CASSWGQNTEAFF
v_call: TRBV9; clone_size: medium-sized; j_call: TRBJ2-2; d_call: TRBD1; cdr3_length: 18; cdr3_nt: TGTGCCAGCAGCAAGTGGGAGGGACAGGGGGCAACCACCGGGGAGCTGTTTTTT; cdr3_aa: CASSKWEGQGATTGELFF
v_call: TRBV9; clone_size: .; j_call: TRBJ1-6; d_call: .; cdr3_length: 18; cdr3_nt: TGTGCCAGCAGCGTAGCAGCATTAAGGCACATGGATAATTCACCCCTCCACTTT; cdr3_aa: CASSVAALRHMDNSPLHF
v_call: TRBV4-2; clone_size: few; j_call: TRBJ1-2; d_call: TRBD1; cdr3_length: 13; cdr3_nt: TGTGCCAGCAGCCTCGGACAGGGCCATGGCTACACCTTC; cdr3_aa: CASSLGQGHGYTF
v_call: TRBV15; clone_size: .; j_call: TRBJ2-7; d_call: .; cdr3_length: 14; cdr3_nt: TGTGCCACCAGCAGAGTCCCTCTCATAGCCGAGCAGTACTTC; cdr3_aa: CATSRVPLIAEQYF
v_call: TRBV30; clone_size: .; j_call: TRBJ1-1; d_call: .; cdr3_length: 13; cdr3_nt: TGTGCCTGGAGTGACGCAGGGAACACTGAAGCTTTCTTT; cdr3_aa: CAWSDAGNTEAFF
v_call: TRBV19; clone_size: .; j_call: TRBJ1-5; d_call: .; cdr3_length: 15; cdr3_nt: TGTGCCAGTAGTATGACGGATTATAGCAATCAGCCCCAGCATTTT; cdr3_aa: CASSMTDYSNQPQHF
v_call: TRBV7-8; clone_size: .; j_call: TRBJ2-7; d_call: .; cdr3_length: 13; cdr3_nt: TGTGCCAGCTTAAGAGGGGGGCTGGGGGAGCAGTACTTC; cdr3_aa: CASLRGGLGEQYF
v_call: TRBV6-4; clone_size: .; j_call: TRBJ2-1; d_call: .; cdr3_length: 13; cdr3_nt: TGTGCCAGCAGTGACTTTGGCCGCAATGAGCAGTTCTTC; cdr3_aa: CASSDFGRNEQFF
v_call: TRBV6-5; clone_size: .; j_call: TRBJ2-7; d_call: .; cdr3_length: 15; cdr3_nt: TGTGCCAGCAGTTACTCGACTGGGGGGAGTCTCGAGCAGTACTTC; cdr3_aa: CASSYSTGGSLEQYF
v_call: TRBV9; clone_size: .; j_call: TRBJ2-5; d_call: TRBD2; cdr3_length: 18; cdr3_nt: TGTGCCAGCAGCCTAGGGGCTGCGGGGGGCCTGCCCGAAGAGACCCAGTACTTC; cdr3_aa: CASSLGAAGGLPEETQYF
v_call: TRBV11-2; clone_size: .; j_call: TRBJ2-5; d_call: TRBD2; cdr3_length: 15; cdr3_nt: TGTGCCAGCAGCTTACTAGCGGGGGGAGGAGAGACCCAGTACTTC; cdr3_aa: CASSLLAGGGETQYF
v_call: TRBV4-3; clone_size: .; j_call: TRBJ2-5; d_call: .; cdr3_length: 14; cdr3_nt: TGCGCCAGCAGCCAAGATTTGGCAGCCAAGACCCAGTACTTC; cdr3_aa: CASSQDLAAKTQYF
v_call: TRBV7-4; clone_size: few; j_call: TRBJ2-7; d_call: .; cdr3_length: 15; cdr3_nt: TGTGCCAGCAGCTTACCCGTTCTCAGCTCCTACGAGCAGTACTTC; cdr3_aa: CASSLPVLSSYEQYF
v_call: TRBV2; clone_size: .; j_call: TRBJ2-7; d_call: .; cdr3_length: 15; cdr3_nt: TGTGCCAGCAGTGACTGGAACGGGATAACTGACGAGCAGTACTTC; cdr3_aa: CASSDWNGITDEQYF
v_call: TRBV5-1; clone_size: .; j_call: TRBJ2-7; d_call: .; cdr3_length: 15; cdr3_nt: TGCGCCAGCAGCCGTGTCGACCGACCTTCCTACGAGCAGTACTTC; cdr3_aa: CASSRVDRPSYEQYF
v_call: TRBV6-5; clone_size: .; j_call: TRBJ1-5; d_call: TRBD1; cdr3_length: 15; cdr3_nt: TGTGCCACCGGACAGGGGGCAAAAGTGGATCAGCCCCAGCATTTT; cdr3_aa: CATGQGAKVDQPQHF
v_call: TRBV10-3; clone_size: .; j_call: TRBJ2-5; d_call: .; cdr3_length: 14; cdr3_nt: TGTGCCATCAGAATGGACGGAAGAAAAGAGACCCAGTACTTC; cdr3_aa: CAIRMDGRKETQYF
v_call: TRBV28; clone_size: .; j_call: TRBJ2-3; d_call: .; cdr3_length: 13; cdr3_nt: TGTGCCAGCAGGTCGATGGGGTCCGATACGCAGTATTTT; cdr3_aa: CASRSMGSDTQYF